The text below deals with one T cell receptor beta chain. Its matching antigen is unknown. CD4+ T cells specific for antigen were expanded with viral peptide pools by the ViraFEST assay before sequencing. Cells that had been cultured for 10 days were the source of isolated CD4+ T cells. Each culture well received roughly 1.8 million PBMC. These cells were then cultured in IMDM with approximately 10 IU/ml IL-2 and 8.5 to 10 ug/ml peptides. Cultures received IL-2 medium that replaced half the medium on days 3 and 7. Clones were sequenced by immunoSEQ multiplex PCR, and TCRdb holds only the in-frame ones, with some missing. The top ten hold about 2.5% of the sample, which has about 61,000 clones, roughly four fifths seen once. These data come from a study of vaccination effects on CD4 cells after COVID-19. The CDR3 runs 14 residues. Trimming at V came to 2 bases and at J to 3 bases, leaving 3 bases not matched to a gene. Germline V CDR1 and CDR2: LGHDT, YNNKEL (reference sequence).

The source is a human donor who received a COVID-19 vaccine. This chain links TRBV3-1 (or the pseudogene TRBV3-2) with TRBJ1-1; the match to TRBD1 covers 7 bases. The sample consisted of CD4+ T cells from PBMCs cultured with HCoV-229E spike peptides, taken before COVID-19 vaccination. CDR3 loop: CASSQRDSYTEAFF. The CDR3 DNA sequence: TGTGCCAGCAGCCAAAGGGACAGTTACACTGAAGCTTTCTTT.